This is a list of T cell receptor beta chains from one sample in a study of PD-1 blockade in classical Hodgkin lymphoma. The protocol was immunoSEQ multiplex PCR, while the TCRdb copy is restricted to in-frame clones and leaves out a portion. The sample includes roughly 100,000 clones, approximately 89% of them seen just once. The sample was peripheral blood mononuclear cells (PBMCs), taken before the fourth cycle of nivolumab. The receptors originated from a human donor with classical Hodgkin lymphoma. The CDR3 runs from the conserved cysteine through the conserved F or W. D genes are given only for firm matches. Only some rows state a clone size, as once, few, many or a class for expanded clones.

15	-	TRBV5-5	TRBJ2-7	TRBD1	TGTGCCAGCAGCCAGCGGGACAGGGACTCCCTCGAGCAGTACTTC	CASSQRDRDSLEQYF
10	-	TRBV30	TRBJ2-5	-	TGTGCCGGGGCTGGAGAGACCCAGTACTTC	CAGAGETQYF
12	-	TRBV6-1	TRBJ1-2	-	TGTGCCAGCAGTGAAGGGGGGGCGTCGGACACCTTC	CASSEGGASDTF
12	-	TRBV7-9	TRBJ2-2	-	TGTGCCAGCAGCGAGAACACCGGGGAGCTGTTTTTT	CASSENTGELFF
15	-	TRBV19	TRBJ1-1	-	TGTGCCAGTAGTATTGGAATCTACAGGGTCACTGAAGCTTTCTTT	CASSIGIYRVTEAFF
13	-	TRBV6-5	TRBJ2-7	-	TGTGCCAGCAGGCCTTGGGGTTTCTACGAGCAGTACTTC	CASRPWGFYEQYF
17	-	TRBV21-1	TRBJ1-1	-	TGTGCCAGCAGCAAATGGAATCCTGCATTTCCGGGGACTGAAGCTTTCTTT	CASSKWNPAFPGTEAFF
17	-	TRBV19	TRBJ1-5	-	TGTGCCAGTAGTATAGTTTTTACGGACAGAAAGGATCAGCCCCAGCATTTT	CASSIVFTDRKDQPQHF
12	few	TRBV30	TRBJ2-2	TRBD2	TGTGCCAGTGGGGACTATCCCGGGGAGCTGTTTTTT	CASGDYPGELFF
14	-	TRBV2	TRBJ1-1	-	TGTGCCAGCAGTGATCCCCCTGGAGGCACTGAAGCTTTCTTT	CASSDPPGGTEAFF
15	-	TRBV5-1	TRBJ2-1	TRBD2	TGCGCCAGCATTCCCCTGGCGGGAGGGCGGAGTGAGCAGTTCTTC	CASIPLAGGRSEQFF
18	-	TRBV5-1	TRBJ2-5	TRBD1	TGCGCCAGCAGCACGCTACTTAAGGGGGCGCAGGGTCAGGTGACCCAGTACTTC	CASSTLLKGAQGQVTQYF
14	-	TRBV6-5	TRBJ2-7	-	TGTGCCAGCTGCGGGACACCCCTGGCGAGGGAGCAGTACTTC	CASCGTPLAREQYF
14	-	TRBV14	TRBJ1-5	-	TGTGCCAGCAGCCAATCGACAGTGGATCAGCCCCAGCATTTT	CASSQSTVDQPQHF
14	-	TRBV5-1	TRBJ1-2	TRBD1	TGCGCCAGCAGCCTGGGACAGTCTAACTATGGCTACACCTTC	CASSLGQSNYGYTF
11	few	TRBV7-2	TRBJ2-1	-	TGTGCCAGCAGCGAAAAATATGAGCAGTTCTTC	CASSEKYEQFF
16	-	TRBV19	TRBJ1-3	-	TGTGCCAGTAGTTTTGCCCTGGAGCTCTCTGGAAACACCATATATTTT	CASSFALELSGNTIYF
14	many	TRBV30	TRBJ1-5	TRBD1	TGTGCCTGGAGTGGCGACAGGGAGTATCAGCCCCAGCATTTT	CAWSGDREYQPQHF
12	-	TRBV2	TRBJ1-1	-	TGTGCCAAGACAACAGGGAACACTGAAGCTTTCTTT	CAKTTGNTEAFF
14	few	TRBV6-5	TRBJ1-1	-	TGTGCCAGCAGTTACTTACAGGGAAACACTGAAGCTTTCTTT	CASSYLQGNTEAFF
15	-	TRBV4-1	TRBJ1-2	-	TGCGCCAGCAGCCAAGAATCCCGAACTAACTATGGCTACACCTTC	CASSQESRTNYGYTF
14	-	TRBV6-1	TRBJ1-2	-	TGTGCCAGCAGTGCCAATGGACAGCTCTATGGCTACACCTTC	CASSANGQLYGYTF
17	-	TRBV4-3	TRBJ1-4	-	TGCGCCAGCAGCCAAGATCCGCAGGGAGGAGTATATGAAAAACTGTTTTTT	CASSQDPQGGVYEKLFF
14	-	TRBV10-2	TRBJ1-4	TRBD1	TGCGCCAGCACTCCGGGACAGGGGATCCAAAAACTGTTTTTT	CASTPGQGIQKLFF
17	-	TRBV11-3	TRBJ2-2	TRBD1	TGTGCCAGCAGCTTAGCCTCAAGGGACAGGCTCACCGGGGAGCTGTTTTTT	CASSLASRDRLTGELFF
16	few	TRBV6-5	TRBJ1-2	TRBD1	TGTGCCAGCAGTTACTCGCAGACAGGGCCGCGGTATGGCTACACCTTC	CASSYSQTGPRYGYTF
14	-	TRBV30	TRBJ1-3	-	TGTGCCTGGAGTGTGGGAGGGACTGGAAACACCATATATTTT	CAWSVGGTGNTIYF
13	-	TRBV30	TRBJ2-2	-	TGTGCCTGTTCCTTAGGGTGGACCGGGGAGCTGTTTTTT	CACSLGWTGELFF
13	-	TRBV27	TRBJ1-6	-	TGTGCCAGCAGATCACAGGGTAGGCAACCCCTCCACTTT	CASRSQGRQPLHF
20	-	TRBV5-5	TRBJ2-7	-	TGTGCCAGCAGCTTGGGTACGGGGCGCGATGGGTTCGGTGTAGCCTACGAGCAGTACTTC	CASSLGTGRDGFGVAYEQYF
13	-	TRBV25-1	TRBJ1-2	-	TGTGCCGTAACAGGAGGAACTAACTATGGCTACACCTTC	CAVTGGTNYGYTF
15	-	TRBV5-6	TRBJ2-1	TRBD2	TGTGCCAGCAGCGAGGGACTAGCGACCTACAATGAGCAGTTCTTC	CASSEGLATYNEQFF
16	-	TRBV5-4	TRBJ2-7	TRBD1	TGTGCCAGCAGCATAACGGGGACAGGGGCCTCCTACGAGCAGTACTTC	CASSITGTGASYEQYF
13	-	TRBV5-6	TRBJ1-1	-	TGTGCCAGCAGCTTGGGGGGCCTCGCGGGAGCTTTCTTT	CASSLGGLAGAFF
15	-	TRBV18	TRBJ2-5	-	TGTGCCAGCTCACCAGTGGCAAGCCGGAAAGAGACCCAGTACTTC	CASSPVASRKETQYF
16	-	TRBV2	TRBJ1-2	-	TGTGCCAGCAGTGACCGGCCCTGGACACAAGGAAATGCCTACACCTTC	CASSDRPWTQGNAYTF
16	few	TRBV4-2	TRBJ2-2	-	TGTGCCAGCAGCCCTCCCGGGACACAGAACACCGGGGAGCTGTTTTTT	CASSPPGTQNTGELFF
13	-	TRBV10-2	TRBJ2-2	-	TGCGCCAGCAGTCCGACTTACACCGGGGAGCTGTTTTTT	CASSPTYTGELFF
11	-	TRBV30	TRBJ2-7	-	TGTGCCTTGACATTGGGCTACGAGCAGTACTTC	CALTLGYEQYF
16	-	TRBV6-1	TRBJ1-5	TRBD1	TGTGCCAGCAGTGAAGGCAGGGGGCGGCCAGATCAGCCCCAGCATTTT	CASSEGRGRPDQPQHF
13	-	TRBV7-2	TRBJ2-5	-	TGTGCCAGCAGCTTAGGAGGGCGAGAGACCCAGTACTTC	CASSLGGRETQYF